This note documents a single TCR beta chain sequence. This entry is derived from a study of blood T cell repertoires in COVID-19. Background on the study: Sites across the United States, Italy and Spain contributed samples from acute and convalescent COVID-19. Sources were T cells, B-cell-depleted T cells, or PBMCs; the material itself was cDNA or gDNA.

The CDR3 loop spans 18 amino acids. Per germline, CDR1 MNHEY and CDR2 SMNVEV (reference sequence). V was clipped by 3 bases and J by 4 bases, with 24 bases between them. As handled by the study authors: Reference gene primer amplification gave estimated nucleated cell counts. This table comes from immunoSEQ multiplex PCR, and its TCRdb copy is limited to in-frame clones, with some not included. Clone size and the V and J calls come from that table; the DNA yielded D and trimming. Of roughly 150,000 clones listed, 65% to 90% are singletons. Sample: peripheral blood. The chain carries TRBV27 and TRBJ1-1; D possibly corresponds to TRBD1 (5 bases). The sequence was obtained from a woman in her fifties or sixties with acute or convalescent COVID-19. CDR3 in DNA: TGTGCCAGCAGTTTTCCAAACGCGTGGGGGGGGTATGGCACTGAAGCTTTCTTT. Protein: CASSFPNAWGGYGTEAFF.